This T cell receptor beta chain was observed in a study of T-cell memory formation after mild COVID-19. Study-wide points: Clones which contracted sat mainly in CM and EM if CD4+, and in EMRA if CD8+.

The germline gives CDR1 SGHTA, CDR2 FQGNSA. Trimming left V 3 bases short and J 0 bases short, with 6 bases between. CDR3 length: 14 residues. After 5'RACE with constant-segment primers, TCR alpha and TCR beta cDNA libraries carrying sample barcodes and UMIs were obtained. TCRdb itself ran the 5' RACE reads through MiXCR, one entry per CDR3 protein. The sample comprises approximately 300,000 distinct CDR3 sequences, about 15% of which are singletons, and approximately 23% rests with the top ten. On this clonotype itself: The antigen remains unidentified.

This TCR came from a man between 18 and 29 years old who had mild COVID-19 (a few samples of this study predate the infection). Cell type and time point are not known. The V call is TRBV7-2, the J call TRBJ1-3; D gene unclear. The specimen was PBMCs or a T cell subset sorted from them (not recorded which). CDR3 DNA: TGTGCCAGCAGCTTTTGGGGCTCTGGAAACACCATATATTTT. This gives the protein CASSFWGSGNTIYF.